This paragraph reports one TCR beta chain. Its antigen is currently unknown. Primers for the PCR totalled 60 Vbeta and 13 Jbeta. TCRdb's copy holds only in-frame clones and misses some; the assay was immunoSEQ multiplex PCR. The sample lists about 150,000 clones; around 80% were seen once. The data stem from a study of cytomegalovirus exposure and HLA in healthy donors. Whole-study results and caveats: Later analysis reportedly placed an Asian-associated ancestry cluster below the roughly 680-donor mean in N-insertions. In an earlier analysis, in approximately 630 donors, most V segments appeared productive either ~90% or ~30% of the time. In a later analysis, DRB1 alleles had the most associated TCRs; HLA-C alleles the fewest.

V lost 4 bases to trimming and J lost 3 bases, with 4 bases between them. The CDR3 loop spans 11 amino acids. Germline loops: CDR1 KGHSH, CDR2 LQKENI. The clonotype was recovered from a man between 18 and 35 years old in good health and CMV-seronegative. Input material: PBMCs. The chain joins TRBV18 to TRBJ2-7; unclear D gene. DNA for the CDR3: TGTGCCAGCTCACTTTACTACGAGCAGTACTTC. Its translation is CASSLYYEQYF.